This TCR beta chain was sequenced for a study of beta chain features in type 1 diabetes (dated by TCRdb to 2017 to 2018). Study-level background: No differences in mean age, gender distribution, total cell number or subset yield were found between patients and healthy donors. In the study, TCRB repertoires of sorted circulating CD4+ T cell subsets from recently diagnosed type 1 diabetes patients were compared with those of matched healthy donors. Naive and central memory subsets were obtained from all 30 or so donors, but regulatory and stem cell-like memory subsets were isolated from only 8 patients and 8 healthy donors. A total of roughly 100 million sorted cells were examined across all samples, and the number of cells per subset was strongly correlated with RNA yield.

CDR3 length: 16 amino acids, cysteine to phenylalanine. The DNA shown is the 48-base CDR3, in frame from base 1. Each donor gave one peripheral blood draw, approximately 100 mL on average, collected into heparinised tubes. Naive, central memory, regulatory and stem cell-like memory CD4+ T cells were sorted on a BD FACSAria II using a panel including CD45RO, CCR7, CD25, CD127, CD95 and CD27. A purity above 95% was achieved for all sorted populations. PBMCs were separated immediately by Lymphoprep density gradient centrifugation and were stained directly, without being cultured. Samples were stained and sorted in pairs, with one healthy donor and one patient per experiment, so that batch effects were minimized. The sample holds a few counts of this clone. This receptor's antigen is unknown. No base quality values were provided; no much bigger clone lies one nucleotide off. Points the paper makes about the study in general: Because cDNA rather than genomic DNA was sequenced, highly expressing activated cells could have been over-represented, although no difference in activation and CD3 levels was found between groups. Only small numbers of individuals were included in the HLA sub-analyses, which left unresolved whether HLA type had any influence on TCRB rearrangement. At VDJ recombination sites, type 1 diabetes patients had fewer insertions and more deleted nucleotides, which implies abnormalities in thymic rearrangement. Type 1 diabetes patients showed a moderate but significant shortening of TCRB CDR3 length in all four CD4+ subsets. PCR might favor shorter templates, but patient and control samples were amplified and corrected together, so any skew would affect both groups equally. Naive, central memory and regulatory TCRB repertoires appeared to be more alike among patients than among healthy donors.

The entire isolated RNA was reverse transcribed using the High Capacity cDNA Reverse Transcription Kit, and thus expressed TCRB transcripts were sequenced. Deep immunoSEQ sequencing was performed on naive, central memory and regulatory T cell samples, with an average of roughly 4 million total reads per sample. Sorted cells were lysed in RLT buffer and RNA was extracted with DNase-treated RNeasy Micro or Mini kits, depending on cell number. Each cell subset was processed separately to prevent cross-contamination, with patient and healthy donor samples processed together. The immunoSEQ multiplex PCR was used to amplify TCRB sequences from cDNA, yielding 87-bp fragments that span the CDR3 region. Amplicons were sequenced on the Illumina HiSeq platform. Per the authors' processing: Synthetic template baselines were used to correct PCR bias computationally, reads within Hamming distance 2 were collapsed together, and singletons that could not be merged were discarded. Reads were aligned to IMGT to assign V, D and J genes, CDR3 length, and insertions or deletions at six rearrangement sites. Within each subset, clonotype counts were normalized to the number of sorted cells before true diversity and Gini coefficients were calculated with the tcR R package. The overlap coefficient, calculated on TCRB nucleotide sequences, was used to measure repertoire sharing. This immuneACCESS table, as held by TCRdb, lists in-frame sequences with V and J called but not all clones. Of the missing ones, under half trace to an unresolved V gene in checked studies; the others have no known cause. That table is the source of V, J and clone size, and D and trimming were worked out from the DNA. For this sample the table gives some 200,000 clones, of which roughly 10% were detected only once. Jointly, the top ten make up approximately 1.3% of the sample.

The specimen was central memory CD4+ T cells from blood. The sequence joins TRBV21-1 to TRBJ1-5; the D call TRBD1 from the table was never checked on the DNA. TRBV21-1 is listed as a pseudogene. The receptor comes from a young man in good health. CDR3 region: CASSKEGTGWNQPQHF. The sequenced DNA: TGTGCCAGCAGCAAAGAAGGGACAGGGTGGAATCAGCCCCAGCATTTT.